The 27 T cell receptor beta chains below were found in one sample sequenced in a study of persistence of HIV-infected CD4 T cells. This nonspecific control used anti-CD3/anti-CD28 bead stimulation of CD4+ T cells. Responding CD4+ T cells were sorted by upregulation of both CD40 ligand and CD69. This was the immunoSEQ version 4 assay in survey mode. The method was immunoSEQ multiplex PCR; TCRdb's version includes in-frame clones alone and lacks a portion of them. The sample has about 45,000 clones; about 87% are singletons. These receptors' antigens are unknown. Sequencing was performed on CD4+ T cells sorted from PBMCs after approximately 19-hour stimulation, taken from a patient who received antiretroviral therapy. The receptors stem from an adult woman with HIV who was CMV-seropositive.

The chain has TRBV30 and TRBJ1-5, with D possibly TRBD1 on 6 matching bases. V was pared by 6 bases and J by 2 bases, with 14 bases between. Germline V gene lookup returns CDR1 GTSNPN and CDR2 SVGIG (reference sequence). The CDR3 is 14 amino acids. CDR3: CACKRAGGNQPQHF. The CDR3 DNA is TGTGCCTGCAAACGAGCAGGGGGCAATCAGCCCCAGCATTTT.

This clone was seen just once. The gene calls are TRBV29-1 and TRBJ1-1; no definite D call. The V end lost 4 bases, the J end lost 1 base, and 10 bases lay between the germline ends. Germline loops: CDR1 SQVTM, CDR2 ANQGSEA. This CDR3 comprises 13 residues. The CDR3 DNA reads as TGCAGCGTTGGATCTGGGCCGAACACTGAAGCTTTCTTT. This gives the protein CSVGSGPNTEAFF.

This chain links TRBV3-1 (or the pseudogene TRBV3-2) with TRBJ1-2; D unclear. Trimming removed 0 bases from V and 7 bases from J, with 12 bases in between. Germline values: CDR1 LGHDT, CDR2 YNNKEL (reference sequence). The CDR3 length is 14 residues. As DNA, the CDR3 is TGTGCCAGCAGCCAAGATTTCCGGGCGGGTGGCTACACCTTC. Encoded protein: CASSQDFRAGGYTF.

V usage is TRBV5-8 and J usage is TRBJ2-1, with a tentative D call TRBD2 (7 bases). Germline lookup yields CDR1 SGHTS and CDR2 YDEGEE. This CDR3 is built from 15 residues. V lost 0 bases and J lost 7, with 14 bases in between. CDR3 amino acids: CASSLEGGGINEQFF. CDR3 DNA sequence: TGTGCCAGCAGCTTGGAAGGGGGGGGGATTAATGAGCAGTTCTTC.

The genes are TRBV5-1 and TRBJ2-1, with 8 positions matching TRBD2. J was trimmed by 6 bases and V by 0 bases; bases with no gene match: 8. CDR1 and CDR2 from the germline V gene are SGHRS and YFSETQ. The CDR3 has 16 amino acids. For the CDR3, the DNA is TGCGCCAGCAGCTTGGTCGGGGCGGGGGGATTCAATGAGCAGTTCTTC. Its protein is CASSLVGAGGFNEQFF.

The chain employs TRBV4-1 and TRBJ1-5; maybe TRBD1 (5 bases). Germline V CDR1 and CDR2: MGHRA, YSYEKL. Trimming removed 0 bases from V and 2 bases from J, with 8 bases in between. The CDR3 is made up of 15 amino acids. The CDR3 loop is CASSQEGGGNQPQHF. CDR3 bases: TGCGCCAGCAGCCAAGAGGGGGGTGGCAATCAGCCCCAGCATTTT.

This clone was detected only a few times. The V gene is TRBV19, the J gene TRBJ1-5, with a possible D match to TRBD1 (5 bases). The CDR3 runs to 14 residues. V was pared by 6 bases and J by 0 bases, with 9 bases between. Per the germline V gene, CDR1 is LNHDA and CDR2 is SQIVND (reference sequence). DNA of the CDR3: TGTGCCAGTAGGCGGGGGAATAGCAATCAGCCCCAGCATTTT. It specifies CASRRGNSNQPQHF. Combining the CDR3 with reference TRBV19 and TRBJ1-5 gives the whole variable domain DGGITQSPKYLFRKEGQNVTLSCEQNLNHDAMYWYRQDPGQGLRLIYYSQIVNDFQKGDIAEGYSVSREKKESFPLTVTSAQKNPTAFYLCASRRGNSNQPQHFGDGTRLSIL.

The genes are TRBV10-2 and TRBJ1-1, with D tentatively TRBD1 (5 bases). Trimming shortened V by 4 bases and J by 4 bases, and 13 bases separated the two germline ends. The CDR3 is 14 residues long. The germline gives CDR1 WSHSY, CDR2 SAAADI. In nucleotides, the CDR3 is TGCGCCAGCAGTGCGGGGCGGGGAATCACTGAAGCTTTCTTT. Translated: CASSAGRGITEAFF.

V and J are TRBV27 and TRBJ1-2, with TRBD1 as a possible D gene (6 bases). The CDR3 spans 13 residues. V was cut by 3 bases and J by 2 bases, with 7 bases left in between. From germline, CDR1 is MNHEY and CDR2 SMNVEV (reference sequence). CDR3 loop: CASSFTGNYGYTF. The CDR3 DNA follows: TGTGCCAGCAGTTTCACAGGGAACTATGGCTACACCTTC.

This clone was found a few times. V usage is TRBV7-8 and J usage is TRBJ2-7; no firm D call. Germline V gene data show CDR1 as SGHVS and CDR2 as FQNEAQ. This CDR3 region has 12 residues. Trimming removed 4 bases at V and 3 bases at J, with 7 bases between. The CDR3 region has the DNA TGTGCCAGCAGCTCAGACAACTACGAGCAGTACGTC. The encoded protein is CASSSDNYEQYV.

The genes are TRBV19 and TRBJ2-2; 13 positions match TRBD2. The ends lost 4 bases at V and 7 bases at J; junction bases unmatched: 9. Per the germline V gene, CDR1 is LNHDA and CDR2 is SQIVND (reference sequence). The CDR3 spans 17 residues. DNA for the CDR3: TGTGCCAGTAGTACTCTCTGGACTAGCGGGGGTGTCGGGGAGCTGTTTTTT. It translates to CASSTLWTSGGVGELFF.

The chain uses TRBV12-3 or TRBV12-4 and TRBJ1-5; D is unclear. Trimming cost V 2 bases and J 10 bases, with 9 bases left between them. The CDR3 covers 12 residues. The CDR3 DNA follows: TGTGCCAGCAGTTTATTCTCATCTCCCCAGCATTTT. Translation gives CASSLFSSPQHF.

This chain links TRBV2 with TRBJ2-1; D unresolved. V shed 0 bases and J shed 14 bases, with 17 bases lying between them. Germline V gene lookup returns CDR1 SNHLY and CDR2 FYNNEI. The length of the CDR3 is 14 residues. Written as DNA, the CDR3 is TGTGCCAGCAGTGAAGCCAGGACCTCACGTATAGAGTTCTTC. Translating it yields CASSEARTSRIEFF.

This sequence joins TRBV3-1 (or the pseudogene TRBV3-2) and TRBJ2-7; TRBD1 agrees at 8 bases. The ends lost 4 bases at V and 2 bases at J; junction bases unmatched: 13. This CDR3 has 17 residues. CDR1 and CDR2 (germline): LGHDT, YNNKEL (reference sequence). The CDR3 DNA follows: TGTGCCAGCAGCCCGAGACCCGGACAGGGTATAACCTACGAGCAGTACTTC. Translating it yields CASSPRPGQGITYEQYF.

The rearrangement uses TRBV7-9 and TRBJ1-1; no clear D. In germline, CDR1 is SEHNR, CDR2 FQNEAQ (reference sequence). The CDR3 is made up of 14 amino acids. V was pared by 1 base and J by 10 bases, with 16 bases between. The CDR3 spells CASSLVTLGIGAFF. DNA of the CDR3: TGTGCCAGCAGCTTAGTAACTCTAGGGATCGGAGCTTTCTTT. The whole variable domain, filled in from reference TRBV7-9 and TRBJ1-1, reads DTGVSQNPRHKITKRGQNVTFRCDPISEHNRLYWYRQTLGQGPEFLTYFQNEAQLEKSRLLSDRFSAERPKGSFSTLEIQRTEQGDSAMYLCASSLVTLGIGAFFGQGTRLTVV.

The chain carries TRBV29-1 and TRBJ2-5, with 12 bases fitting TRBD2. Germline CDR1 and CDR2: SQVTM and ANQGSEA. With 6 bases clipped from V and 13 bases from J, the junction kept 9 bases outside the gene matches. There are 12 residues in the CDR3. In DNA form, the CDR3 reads TGCAGCGTACCTAGCGGGGGGGGGCCAATGTACTTC. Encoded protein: CSVPSGGGPMYF.

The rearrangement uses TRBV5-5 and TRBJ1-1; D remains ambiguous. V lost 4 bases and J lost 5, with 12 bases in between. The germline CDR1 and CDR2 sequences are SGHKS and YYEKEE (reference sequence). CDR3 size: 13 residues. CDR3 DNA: TGTGCCAGCAGCCTGGAGGGATGGACTGAAGCTTTCTTT. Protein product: CASSLEGWTEAFF.

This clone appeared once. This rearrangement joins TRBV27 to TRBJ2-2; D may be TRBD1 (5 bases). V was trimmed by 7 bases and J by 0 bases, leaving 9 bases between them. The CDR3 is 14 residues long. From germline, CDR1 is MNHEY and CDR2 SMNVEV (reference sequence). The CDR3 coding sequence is TGTGCCAGCACCAGGGTTTCGAACACCGGGGAGCTGTTTTTT. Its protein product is CASTRVSNTGELFF.

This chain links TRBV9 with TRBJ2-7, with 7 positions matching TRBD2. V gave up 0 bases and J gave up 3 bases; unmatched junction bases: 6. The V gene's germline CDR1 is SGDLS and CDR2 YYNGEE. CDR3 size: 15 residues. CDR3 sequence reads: CASSVVAGDHYEQYF. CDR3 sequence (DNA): TGTGCCAGCAGCGTAGTCGCGGGGGACCACTACGAGCAGTACTTC. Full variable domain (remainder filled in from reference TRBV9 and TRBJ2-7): DSGVTQTPKHLITATGQRVTLRCSPRSGDLSVYWYQQSLDQGLQFLIQYYNGEERAKGNILERFSAQQFPDLHSELNLSSLELGDSALYFCASSVVAGDHYEQYFGPGTRLTVT.

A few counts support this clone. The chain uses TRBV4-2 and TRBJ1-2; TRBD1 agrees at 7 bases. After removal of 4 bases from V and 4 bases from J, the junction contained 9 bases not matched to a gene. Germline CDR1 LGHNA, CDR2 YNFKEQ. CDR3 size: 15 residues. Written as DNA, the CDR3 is TGTGCCAGCAGCCCGGACAGGCTAGACCCCTATGGCTACACCTTC. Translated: CASSPDRLDPYGYTF.

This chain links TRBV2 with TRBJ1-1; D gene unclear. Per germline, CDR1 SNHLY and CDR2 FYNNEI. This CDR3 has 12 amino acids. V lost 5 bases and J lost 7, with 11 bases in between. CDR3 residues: CASSSDGFEAFF. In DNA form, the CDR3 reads TGTGCCAGCAGTTCGGACGGTTTTGAAGCTTTCTTT.

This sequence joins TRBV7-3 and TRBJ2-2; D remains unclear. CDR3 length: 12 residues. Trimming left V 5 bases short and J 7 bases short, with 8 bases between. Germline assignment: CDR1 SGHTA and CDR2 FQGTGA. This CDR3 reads CASSDVVGELFF. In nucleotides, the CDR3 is TGTGCCAGCAGCGACGTGGTCGGGGAGCTGTTTTTT.

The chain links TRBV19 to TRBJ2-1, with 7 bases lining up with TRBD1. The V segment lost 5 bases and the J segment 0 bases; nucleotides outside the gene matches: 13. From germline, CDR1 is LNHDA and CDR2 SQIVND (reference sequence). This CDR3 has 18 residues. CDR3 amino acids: CASSFSYRGLSSYNEQFF. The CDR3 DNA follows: TGTGCCAGTAGTTTCTCTTACAGGGGCCTGAGCTCCTACAATGAGCAGTTCTTC. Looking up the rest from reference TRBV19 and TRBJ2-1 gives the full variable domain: DGGITQSPKYLFRKEGQNVTLSCEQNLNHDAMYWYRQDPGQGLRLIYYSQIVNDFQKGDIAEGYSVSREKKESFPLTVTSAQKNPTAFYLCASSFSYRGLSSYNEQFFGPGTRLTVL.

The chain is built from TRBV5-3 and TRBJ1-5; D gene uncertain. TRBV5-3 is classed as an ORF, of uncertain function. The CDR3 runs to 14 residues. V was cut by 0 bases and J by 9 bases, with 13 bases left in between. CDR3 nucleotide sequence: TGTGCCAGAAGCTTGGGAGATCATCCGGGGCCCCAGCATTTT. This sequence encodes CARSLGDHPGPQHF.

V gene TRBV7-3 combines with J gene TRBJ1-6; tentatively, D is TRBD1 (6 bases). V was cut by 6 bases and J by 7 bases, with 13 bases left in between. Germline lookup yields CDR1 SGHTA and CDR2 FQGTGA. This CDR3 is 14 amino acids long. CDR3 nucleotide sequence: TGTGCCAGCAGGGGGGCAGGGGCCAATTCACCCCTCCACTTT. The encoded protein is CASRGAGANSPLHF.

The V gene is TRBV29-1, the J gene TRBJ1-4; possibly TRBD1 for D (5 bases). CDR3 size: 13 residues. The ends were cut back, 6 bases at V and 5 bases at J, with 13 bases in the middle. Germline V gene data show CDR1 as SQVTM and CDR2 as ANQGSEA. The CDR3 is CSVVWDPNEKLFF. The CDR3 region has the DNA TGCAGCGTCGTTTGGGACCCGAATGAAAAACTGTTTTTT.

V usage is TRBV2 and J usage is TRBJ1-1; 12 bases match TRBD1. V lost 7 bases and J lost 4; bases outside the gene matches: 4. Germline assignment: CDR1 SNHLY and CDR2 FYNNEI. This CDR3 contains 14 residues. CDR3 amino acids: CASNEGQGATEAFF. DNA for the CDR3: TGTGCCAGCAATGAGGGACAGGGGGCCACTGAAGCTTTCTTT.